These 16 T cell receptor beta chains were sequenced from one sample in a study of shared clonotypes between healthy human individuals. Generated by immunoSEQ multiplex PCR, the TCRdb table keeps only in-frame clones and is missing some. The sample carries about 2 million clones, around 96% recorded once. The naive CD8 population came from CD45RO-negative cells selected for CCR7, without terminally differentiated effector memory CD45RA+ cells. Sequenced sample: naive CD8+ T cells sorted from blood. The receptors stem from a young man in good health.

The chain links TRBV5-5 to TRBJ2-5, with D possibly being TRBD2 (5 bases). CDR3 length: 16 residues. The V end was cut by 4 bases, the J end by 5 bases, with 21 bases between. The V gene's germline CDR1 is SGHKS and CDR2 YYEKEE (reference sequence). In DNA form, the CDR3 reads TGTGCCAGCAGCCCGGAGGTGTGGGGAGCTCAGGAGACCCAGTACTTC. Translation: CASSPEVWGAQETQYF.

The J gene is TRBJ1-5, the V gene TRBV19; no definite D call. Germline CDR1 LNHDA, CDR2 SQIVND (reference sequence). Trimming shortened V by 0 bases and J by 7 bases, and 10 bases separated the two germline ends. The CDR3 length is 14 residues. In nucleotides, the CDR3 is TGTGCCAGTAGTATAGACAGCCTCGGGCAGCCCCAGCATTTT. Amino acid sequence: CASSIDSLGQPQHF. The full variable domain, with the rest looked up from reference TRBV19 and TRBJ1-5, is DGGITQSPKYLFRKEGQNVTLSCEQNLNHDAMYWYRQDPGQGLRLIYYSQIVNDFQKGDIAEGYSVSREKKESFPLTVTSAQKNPTAFYLCASSIDSLGQPQHFGDGTRLSIL.

About this clone: In the same sample, other DNA sequences code for this CDR3. The chain has TRBV27 and TRBJ2-7; maybe TRBD1 (5 bases). The CDR3 totals 14 residues. Trimming pared 3 bases from V and 0 bases from J, leaving 9 bases between. Per the germline V gene, CDR1 is MNHEY and CDR2 is SMNVEV (reference sequence). This chain's CDR3 is CASSFGRASYEQYF. The CDR3 DNA sequence: TGTGCCAGCAGTTTCGGCAGGGCCTCCTACGAGCAGTACTTC.

V and J are TRBV15 and TRBJ2-1; D might be TRBD1 or TRBD2, each matching 5 bases. The CDR3 consists of 13 residues. V dropped 5 bases and J dropped 7 bases, with 12 bases sitting between them. CDR1 and CDR2 from the germline V gene are LNHNV and YYDKDF (reference sequence). CDR3 in DNA: TGTGCCACCAGCGGGGGACCCGTTAATGAGCAGTTCTTC. Translated: CATSGGPVNEQFF.

The V call is TRBV6-1, the J call TRBJ1-2, with TRBD1 as a possible D gene (6 bases). The CDR3 is 12 amino acids. V lost 5 bases and J 9 bases, leaving 13 bases between the germline ends. Germline values: CDR1 MNHNS, CDR2 SASEGT. CDR3 loop: CASSRRTDSYTF. The CDR3 DNA is TGTGCCAGCAGTCGCAGGACAGATAGCTACACCTTC.

The chain employs TRBV7-9 and TRBJ1-1, with TRBD1 matching over 7 bases. Germline V gene data show CDR1 as SEHNR and CDR2 as FQNEAQ (reference sequence). Losses at the gene ends were 5 bases for V and 10 bases for J; bases not matched to a gene: 7. The CDR3 consists of 12 residues. Here the CDR3 reads CASSPEGAGAFF. CDR3 coding DNA: TGTGCCAGCAGCCCTGAGGGGGCGGGAGCTTTCTTT.

This chain joins TRBV14 and TRBJ2-7, with D perhaps TRBD2 (5 bases). This CDR3 comprises 15 residues. CDR1 and CDR2 from the germline V gene are SGHDN and FVKESK. Trimming pared 2 bases from V and 3 bases from J, leaving 14 bases between. The CDR3 loop is CASSQREFGIYEQYF. The CDR3 bases are TGTGCCAGCAGCCAACGGGAATTCGGCATCTACGAGCAGTACTTC.

The V gene is TRBV15, the J gene TRBJ2-1; 11 bases are a match to TRBD2. Looked up from germline, CDR1 is LNHNV and CDR2 is YYDKDF (reference sequence). The junction had 8 bases not matched to a gene; V was cut back by 2 bases and J by 5 bases. This CDR3 is 17 amino acids long. The DNA of the CDR3 is TGTGCCACCAGCAGATATCGGGAGACTAGCGGGAACAATGAGCAGTTCTTC. This gives the protein CATSRYRETSGNNEQFF.

This sequence joins TRBV6-6 and TRBJ2-7; tentative D call: TRBD2 (6 bases). Trimming stripped 8 bases from V and 7 bases from J, with 15 bases between. Germline V gene sequence: CDR1 MNHNY, CDR2 SVGAGI (reference sequence). The CDR3 loop spans 12 amino acids. CDR3 DNA sequence: TGTGCCAGCCCCAACCTAGCGTGGGAGCAGTACTTC. Its translation is CASPNLAWEQYF.

The chain carries TRBV29-1 and TRBJ2-3, with 7 bases aligning to TRBD2. The J segment lost 4 bases and the V segment lost 5 bases, leaving 6 bases of the junction unmatched. This CDR3 has 13 residues. Germline CDR1 and CDR2: SQVTM and ANQGSEA. CDR3 in amino acids: CSVPGDYPDTQYF. The CDR3 region has the DNA TGCAGCGTTCCCGGGGACTACCCAGATACGCAGTATTTT.

DNA of the CDR3: TGTGCCAGCAGCTTAGCAGGTTCGGGCTCCGAGCAGTACTTC. Amino acids: CASSLAGSGSEQYF. The chain combines TRBV7-9 with TRBJ2-7, with D unclear. Trimming removed 0 bases from V and 6 bases from J, with 12 bases in between. The CDR3 totals 14 residues. Germline V lookup: CDR1 SEHNR, CDR2 FQNEAQ (reference sequence). The full variable domain, with the rest looked up from reference TRBV7-9 and TRBJ2-7, is DTGVSQNPRHKITKRGQNVTFRCDPISEHNRLYWYRQTLGQGPEFLTYFQNEAQLEKSRLLSDRFSAERPKGSFSTLEIQRTEQGDSAMYLCASSLAGSGSEQYFGPGTRLTVT.

This rearrangement joins TRBV10-3 to TRBJ2-7; perhaps D is TRBD1 or TRBD2 (5 bases each). Germline V gene data show CDR1 as ENHRY and CDR2 as SYGVKD. There are 15 residues in the CDR3. Trimming took off 3 bases at V and 0 bases at J, with 12 bases between the two ends. Written as DNA, the CDR3 is TGTGCCATCAGTGAACCCGAGGGGACCTCCTACGAGCAGTACTTC. This codes for CAISEPEGTSYEQYF.

This chain connects TRBV27 to TRBJ2-7, with TRBD2 matching over 7 bases. Losses at the gene ends were 6 bases for V and 3 bases for J; bases not matched to a gene: 8. The CDR3 runs to 14 residues. Germline CDR1 reads MNHEY; CDR2 reads SMNVEV (reference sequence). In nucleotides, the CDR3 is TGTGCCAGCAGCCTAGCCGGGACTAACTACGAGCAGTACTTC. Translating gives CASSLAGTNYEQYF.

V usage is TRBV15 and J usage is TRBJ2-7; TRBD2 agrees at 9 bases. Germline V gene sequence: CDR1 LNHNV, CDR2 YYDKDF (reference sequence). The CDR3 covers 14 residues. V lost 6 bases and J lost 0; bases outside the gene matches: 3. In nucleotides, the CDR3 is TGTGCCACCAGGTCTAGCGGGATCTCCTACGAGCAGTACTTC. Its protein is CATRSSGISYEQYF.

The chain joins TRBV15 to TRBJ2-7, with D perhaps matching TRBD2 (6 bases). Germline values: CDR1 LNHNV, CDR2 YYDKDF (reference sequence). There are 14 residues in the CDR3. The V end lost 0 bases, the J end lost 5 bases, and 11 bases lay between the germline ends. The CDR3 DNA follows: TGTGCCACCAGCAGAGAGGAGGGAGCACACGAGCAGTACTTC. Protein product: CATSREEGAHEQYF.

V is TRBV10-2 and J is TRBJ2-1; tentative D call: TRBD2 (5 bases). V lost 4 bases and J lost 2, with 12 bases in between. The CDR3 consists of 15 residues. Germline V gene sequence: CDR1 WSHSY, CDR2 SAAADI. The CDR3 spells CASSVEGATYNEQFF. In DNA form, the CDR3 reads TGCGCCAGCAGTGTCGAGGGAGCTACCTACAATGAGCAGTTCTTC.